This T cell receptor beta chain was recovered during a study of shared clonotypes between healthy human individuals. Measured with immunoSEQ multiplex PCR; TCRdb has only the in-frame clones, and not every one. The data show about 600,000 clones, about 97% seen once. Between the trimmed V and J ends, which lost 5 bases and 4 bases, there was a span of 14 bases. This CDR3 contains 14 residues. The germline V gene has CDR1 SEHNR and CDR2 FQNEAQ (reference sequence). The origin of this receptor is a woman in her twenties or thirties in good health. The chain uses TRBV7-9 and TRBJ1-1; the D is unclear. The sample taken for sequencing was naive CD4+ T cells sorted from blood. Subset described: CD45RA+ positively selected. CDR3: CASSPAVDGTEAFF. The CDR3 DNA reads TGTGCCAGCAGCCCGGCTGTCGATGGCACTGAAGCTTTCTTT.